Following are 21 T cell receptor beta chains from one sample sequenced in a study of T cells in localized non-small cell lung cancer. This table comes from immunoSEQ multiplex PCR, and its TCRdb copy is limited to in-frame clones, with some not included. The sample lists tens of thousands of clones, roughly 90% seen once, with less than 3.5% in the top ten. The sequences come from peripheral blood, collected before any cancer treatment. All receptors come from a female donor older than 55 with stage I squamous cell lung carcinoma.

This rearrangement joins TRBV4-3 to TRBJ2-2; D gene uncertain. The germline CDR1 and CDR2 sequences are LGHNA and YSLEER. The CDR3 is 11 amino acids. Trimming left V 4 bases short and J 7 bases short, with 4 bases between. CDR3 in DNA: TGCGCCAGCAGCCGGAGCGGGGAGCTGTTTTTT. Translated: CASSRSGELFF.

This rearrangement joins TRBV11-3 to TRBJ2-1; the match to TRBD2 covers 13 bases. The ends lost 0 bases at V and 2 bases at J; junction bases unmatched: 10. The CDR3 contains 20 residues. Germline lookup yields CDR1 SGHNT and CDR2 YENEEA. The CDR3 DNA reads TGTGCCAGCAGCTTAGATGGGGGCAGGGGACTAGCGGGACCCTACAATGAGCAGTTCTTC. Its translation is CASSLDGGRGLAGPYNEQFF.

The chain recombines TRBV29-1 with TRBJ2-1, with D possibly matching TRBD1 (6 bases). The CDR3 length is 13 residues. Germline lookup yields CDR1 SQVTM and CDR2 ANQGSEA. Trimming cost V 2 bases and J 5 bases, with 10 bases left between them. CDR3 in DNA: TGCAGCGTTGAAAGGCACAGGGACAATGAGCAGTTCTTC. Encoded protein: CSVERHRDNEQFF.

The chain carries TRBV6-6 and TRBJ1-5; D ambiguous. The CDR3 spans 16 residues. Per germline, CDR1 MNHNY and CDR2 SVGAGI (reference sequence). V was shortened by 4 bases and J by 0 bases, with 13 bases between the two germline ends. The CDR3 nucleotides read TGTGCCAGCAGTTTTGGACGGCAGTATAGCAATCAGCCCCAGCATTTT. Translated: CASSFGRQYSNQPQHF.

The J gene is TRBJ2-2, the V gene TRBV7-5; the table assigns TRBD2, which was not confirmed against the DNA. TRBV7-5 counts as a pseudogene. The CDR3 is 14 residues long. The DNA for the CDR3 is TGTGCCAGAAGTGAGCGGGGGAACACCGGGGAGCTGTTTTTT. This codes for CARSERGNTGELFF.

The chain has TRBV18 and TRBJ2-3, with D possibly matching TRBD2 (6 bases). The length of the CDR3 is 15 residues. The V and J ends lost 2 bases and 1 base respectively, with 10 bases between them. Germline V gene data show CDR1 as KGHSH and CDR2 as LQKENI. The CDR3 coding sequence is TGTGCCAGCTCACCAGAGGGGACTCGCACAGATACGCAGTATTTT. Its translation: CASSPEGTRTDTQYF. The whole variable domain, remainder taken from reference TRBV18 and TRBJ2-3, is NAGVMQNPRHLVRRRGQEARLRCSPMKGHSHVYWYRQLPEEGLKFMVYLQKENIIDESGMPKERFSAEFPKEGPSILRIQQVVRGDSAAYFCASSPEGTRTDTQYFGPGTRLTVL.

This clone was seen a single time. The chain links TRBV5-1 to TRBJ2-5; D is perhaps TRBD1 (6 bases). CDR1 is SGHRS and CDR2 is YFSETQ in the germline V gene. This CDR3 contains 16 residues. Trimming shortened V by 1 base and J by 5 bases, and 18 bases separated the two germline ends. CDR3 amino acids: CASSLLAQGGLETQYF. The CDR3 nucleotides are TGCGCCAGCAGCTTGCTAGCACAGGGCGGCTTGGAGACCCAGTACTTC.

The rearrangement uses TRBV18 and TRBJ2-7; D remains ambiguous. The V and J ends lost 5 bases and 7 bases respectively, with 12 bases between them. The CDR3 extends over 12 amino acids. The germline gives CDR1 KGHSH, CDR2 LQKENI. CDR3 region: CASSISLGEQYF. CDR3 bases: TGTGCCAGCTCAATCTCATTGGGGGAGCAGTACTTC.

This clone was recorded a few times. The chain uses TRBV10-1 and TRBJ1-3; D is undetermined. Looked up from germline, CDR1 is WNHNN and CDR2 is SYGVQD (reference sequence). V shed 8 bases and J shed 0 bases, with 11 bases lying between them. The CDR3 contains 14 residues. The CDR3 region is CASPHRDSGNTIYF. The CDR3 region has the DNA TGCGCCAGCCCCCACAGAGACTCTGGAAACACCATATATTTT.

The J gene is TRBJ2-1, the V gene TRBV7-2; TRBD1 matches 8 bases. The V gene end was trimmed by 6 bases and the J gene end by 2 bases; junction bases not matched to a gene: 6. The CDR3 extends over 15 amino acids. In germline, CDR1 is SGHTA, CDR2 FQGNSA. The CDR3 reads CASRGPGQAYNEQFF. DNA for the CDR3: TGTGCCAGCAGGGGACCGGGACAGGCCTACAATGAGCAGTTCTTC.

The rearrangement links TRBV2 to TRBJ2-7; D call uncertain. Germline V CDR1 and CDR2: SNHLY, FYNNEI. This CDR3 comprises 12 residues. The V and J ends lost 6 bases and 7 bases respectively, with 13 bases between them. The CDR3 region has the DNA TGTGCCAGCAGCAACGTCGGTGGTGAGCAGTACTTC. This translates into CASSNVGGEQYF.

The chain recombines TRBV19 with TRBJ2-3; D may be TRBD1 or TRBD2 (5 bases each). Trimming pared 9 bases from V and 2 bases from J, leaving 12 bases between. The germline gives CDR1 LNHDA, CDR2 SQIVND (reference sequence). This CDR3 is built from 13 residues. The CDR3 bases are TGTGCCAGCAAGGGACGGCTCACAGATACGCAGTATTTT. It translates to CASKGRLTDTQYF.

The gene calls are TRBV7-2 and TRBJ2-2; perhaps TRBD1 as D (6 bases). Trimming removed 5 bases from V and 3 bases from J, with 10 bases in between. This CDR3 has 14 residues. The germline CDR1 and CDR2 sequences are SGHTA and FQGNSA. In DNA, the CDR3 is TGTGCCAGCAGCCTGCAGGGGTACACCGGGGAGCTGTTTTTT. Amino acids: CASSLQGYTGELFF.

The chain has TRBV6-5 and TRBJ2-7; D is uncertain. The germline V gene encodes CDR1 MNHEY and CDR2 SVGAGI. This CDR3 has 14 residues. Trimming stripped 2 bases from V and 9 bases from J, with 17 bases between. In nucleotides, the CDR3 is TGTGCCAGCAGTTACGTGCCGCCTCGGGCTGGGCAGTACTTC. Translated, it gives CASSYVPPRAGQYF.

The chain uses TRBV11-2 and TRBJ1-3; D possibly corresponds to TRBD1 (5 bases). In germline, CDR1 is SGHAT, CDR2 FQNNGV. The CDR3 is 16 amino acids. V lost 5 bases and J lost 7, with 21 bases in between. CDR3 coding DNA: TGTGCCAGCAGCCCACGGATCCGGGGGGGAGGTAACACCATATATTTT. Protein sequence: CASSPRIRGGGNTIYF.

The V call is TRBV19, the J call TRBJ2-6; D might be TRBD2 (5 bases). The CDR3 runs to 15 residues. V was trimmed by 10 bases and J by 0 bases, leaving 13 bases between them. CDR1 and CDR2 from the germline V gene are LNHDA and SQIVND (reference sequence). The CDR3 sequence: CATRTGSSGANVLTF. For the CDR3, the DNA is TGTGCCACCAGGACTGGGAGCTCTGGGGCCAACGTCCTGACTTTC. Drawing the rest from reference TRBV19 and TRBJ2-6, the complete variable domain is DGGITQSPKYLFRKEGQNVTLSCEQNLNHDAMYWYRQDPGQGLRLIYYSQIVNDFQKGDIAEGYSVSREKKESFPLTVTSAQKNPTAFYLCATRTGSSGANVLTFGAGSRLTVL.

The CDR3 nucleotides read TGCGCCAGCAGCCCCCCGGGTAGGACCGACCTGGGGGAGCAGTACTTC. The encoded protein is CASSPPGRTDLGEQYF. J is TRBJ2-7 and V is TRBV5-1; D gene unclear. This CDR3 region has 16 residues. The germline V gene encodes CDR1 SGHRS and CDR2 YFSETQ. Trimming pared 4 bases from V and 7 bases from J, leaving 24 bases between. The full variable domain, with the rest looked up from reference TRBV5-1 and TRBJ2-7, is KAGVTQTPRYLIKTRGQQVTLSCSPISGHRSVSWYQQTPGQGLQFLFEYFSETQRNKGNFPGRFSGRQFSNSRSEMNVSTLELGDSALYLCASSPPGRTDLGEQYFGPGTRLTVT.

This chain connects TRBV19 to TRBJ1-2, with 9 bases lining up with TRBD1. The CDR3 totals 16 residues. Germline CDR1 and CDR2: LNHDA and SQIVND (reference sequence). V was clipped by 5 bases and J by 8 bases; unmatched bases: 15. The DNA for the CDR3 is TGTGCCAGTAGTGGCCGGGACAGGGTAACCTATAAGGGCTACACCTTC. Translating gives CASSGRDRVTYKGYTF.

This clone was observed once. The chain carries TRBV5-1 and TRBJ1-2; the match to TRBD1 covers 7 bases. The CDR3 sequence is 15 residues long. V trimming: 5 bases; J trimming: 8 bases; junction bases outside the gene matches: 15. Germline values: CDR1 SGHRS, CDR2 YFSETQ. CDR3 in amino acids: CASSPLSTGDGGYTF. For the CDR3, the DNA is TGCGCCAGCAGTCCCCTCTCAACAGGGGATGGAGGCTACACCTTC.

This rearrangement joins TRBV6-5 to TRBJ1-4; tentative D call: TRBD1 (6 bases). Germline V gene sequence: CDR1 MNHEY, CDR2 SVGAGI. Trimming cost V 6 bases and J 8 bases, with 19 bases left between them. This CDR3 is built from 15 residues. CDR3 bases: TGTGCCAGCAGCAGCGAGGGGGGGGCGTTGGAAAAACTGTTTTTT. This codes for CASSSEGGALEKLFF.

This chain joins TRBV19 and TRBJ2-4, with D possibly being TRBD2 (5 bases). Germline V lookup: CDR1 LNHDA, CDR2 SQIVND (reference sequence). V lost 5 bases and J 0 bases, leaving 11 bases between the germline ends. The CDR3 runs 15 residues. The CDR3 reads CASSGPGSAKNIQYF. CDR3 DNA: TGTGCCAGTAGTGGGCCGGGATCAGCCAAAAACATTCAGTACTTC. The entire variable domain, with the rest obtained from reference TRBV19 and TRBJ2-4, is as follows: DGGITQSPKYLFRKEGQNVTLSCEQNLNHDAMYWYRQDPGQGLRLIYYSQIVNDFQKGDIAEGYSVSREKKESFPLTVTSAQKNPTAFYLCASSGPGSAKNIQYFGAGTRLSVL.